A selection of T cell receptor beta chains follows, all from one sample in a study of blood T cell repertoires in COVID-19. Some clones are missing from TCRdb's copy, which holds only in-frame ones; the method was immunoSEQ multiplex PCR. The sample contains 35,000 to 40,000 clones, 70% to 90% of which appear only once. Sequencing was done on a sample of peripheral blood. Receptors were obtained from a man between 60 and 75 years old with active COVID-19. The CDR3 runs from the conserved cysteine through the conserved F or W. The D gene is left open where the match is weak. The size of a clone is reported for some rows only, either as once, few or many, or as a class for expanded clones.

TRBJ1-6 | TRBD1 | once | TRBV10-3 | TGTGCCATCAGTGACCAGACAGGGAATAATTCACCCCTCCACTTT | CAISDQTGNNSPLHF
TRBJ1-2 | TRBD1 | . | TRBV6-6 | TGTGCCAGCAGTGCCGGGACAGGGAACTATGGCTACACCTTC | CASSAGTGNYGYTF
TRBJ2-1 | . | . | TRBV5-6 | TGTGCCAGCAGCGCCGGAGGGAGCAGGGCCTCCTACAATGAGCAGTTCTTC | CASSAGGSRASYNEQFF
TRBJ2-1 | TRBD2 | once | TRBV11-3 | TGTGCCAGCAGCCTACGGACTAGCTCCTACAATGAGCAGTTCTTC | CASSLRTSSYNEQFF
TRBJ2-3 | . | few | TRBV6-1 | TGTGCCAGCAGTGAAACGGATGGAGGCACAGATACGCAGTATTTT | CASSETDGGTDTQYF
TRBJ1-6 | . | . | TRBV6-5 | TGTGCCACCTTATTCGGGGCGGGGGGTTCACCCCTCCACTTT | CATLFGAGGSPLHF
TRBJ2-1 | TRBD2 | . | TRBV19 | TGTGCCAGTAGTATAGATGATGGAGCGGGAGAGAGAAGTGAGCAGTTCTTC | CASSIDDGAGERSEQFF
TRBJ1-1 | . | . | TRBV19 | TGTGCCAGCCTCTATAACACTGAAGCTTTCTTT | CASLYNTEAFF
TRBJ1-1 | . | . | TRBV27 | TGTGCCAGCAGCTTCAGCATCGGACAGTTGAACACTGAAGCTTTCTTT | CASSFSIGQLNTEAFF
TRBJ1-1 | . | . | TRBV6-5 | TGTGCCAGCAGTACGGGGGGCGTTGCCACTGAAGCTTTCTTT | CASSTGGVATEAFF
TRBJ2-1 | . | . | TRBV27 | TGTGCCAGCAGAAACAGGGTCGATGAGCAGTTCTTC | CASRNRVDEQFF
TRBJ2-7 | . | . | TRBV29-1 | TGCAGCGTGGTTCAAGCAATGAGCGCCTACGAGCAGTACTTC | CSVVQAMSAYEQYF
TRBJ2-3 | . | . | TRBV25-1 | TGTGCCAGCATTCGCAGAGCGGGCCTTGCCACAGATACGCAGTATTTT | CASIRRAGLATDTQYF
TRBJ1-4 | . | . | TRBV18 | TGTGCCAGCTCACCCCAAGGGGGGGTCAACGAAAAACTGTTTTTT | CASSPQGGVNEKLFF